The rows below give T cell receptor beta chains drawn from one sample of a study of T cell clones after liver transplantation. Sequencing was performed with immunoSEQ multiplex PCR; in TCRdb, only in-frame clones are kept and a portion is missing. This table holds approximately 65,000 clones, about 92% found once. Sequencing used CD4+ T cells from blood, obtained about 26 months after liver transplant. The receptors stem from a human patient who received a liver transplant. Some T cells may be transferred from the graft donor. CDR3s include the opening cysteine and the closing phenylalanine or tryptophan. A D gene is named only where the DNA matches it firmly. Size tells how often a clone was seen (once, few, many) or the class of an expanded clone, and some rows leave it out.

V gene,CDR3 length,J gene,D gene,clone size,CDR3 DNA,CDR3 protein
TRBV13,13,TRBJ2-7,-,-,TGTGCCAGCAGCTACGCGGGTTATAACGAGCAGTACTTC,CASSYAGYNEQYF
TRBV2,16,TRBJ2-6,-,-,TGTGCCAGCAGTGGACAACAGGTCTCTGGGGCCAACGTCCTGACTTTC,CASSGQQVSGANVLTF
TRBV9,15,TRBJ2-7,TRBD1,-,TGTGCCAGCAGCGTAGCCCCCGACAGGGACTACGAGCAGTACTTC,CASSVAPDRDYEQYF
TRBV7-3,14,TRBJ1-1,-,-,TGTGCCAGCAGCCCTGATGGGAGGAACACTGAAGCTTTCTTT,CASSPDGRNTEAFF
TRBV6-6,12,TRBJ2-3,-,-,TGTGCCAGCAGTTATCGGACAGATACGCAGTATTTT,CASSYRTDTQYF
TRBV7-2,15,TRBJ2-1,TRBD2,-,TGTGCCAGCAGCTCCGAGGGACTAGCAGAGAATGAGCAGTTCTTC,CASSSEGLAENEQFF
TRBV13,11,TRBJ2-7,-,-,TGTGCCAGCAGCCCAGGCTACGAGCAGTACTTC,CASSPGYEQYF
TRBV5-1,16,TRBJ2-3,-,-,TGCGCCAGCAGCTTGGAGGGGGCGGGAGCACCAGATACGCAGTATTTT,CASSLEGAGAPDTQYF
TRBV7-3,14,TRBJ2-5,TRBD1,-,TGTGCCAGCAGCCAAACAGGGGAGAAAGAGACCCAGTACTTC,CASSQTGEKETQYF
TRBV5-4,14,TRBJ2-5,-,-,TGTGCCAGCAGCCGGGTAGGGGTCATGGAGACCCAGTACTTC,CASSRVGVMETQYF
TRBV9,14,TRBJ2-1,-,-,TGTGCCAGCAGCGTCGCGGGCTCCTACAATGAGCAGTTCTTC,CASSVAGSYNEQFF
TRBV5-1,15,TRBJ2-5,-,-,TGCGCCAGCAGAAAAAGGGACGGACTACAAGAGACCCAGTACTTC,CASRKRDGLQETQYF
TRBV10-3,14,TRBJ2-7,TRBD2,few,TGTGCCATCAGTGGACTAGCGGGATCCTACGAGCAGTACTTC,CAISGLAGSYEQYF
TRBV5-1,16,TRBJ2-5,TRBD2,once,TGCGCCAGCAGCTTGTTGTCTAGCGGGAGGGTAGAGACCCAGTACTTC,CASSLLSSGRVETQYF
TRBV7-9,11,TRBJ2-7,-,once,TGTGCCAGCAGCTTACAATCCGAGCAGTACTTC,CASSLQSEQYF
TRBV7-2,16,TRBJ2-3,TRBD2,medium-sized,TGTGCCAGCAGCTTAAGTGGGACTAGCGACTCCTATACGCAGTATTTT,CASSLSGTSDSYTQYF
TRBV19,15,TRBJ2-3,TRBD2,-,TGTGCCAGTAGTACACTAGCGGCCCCCACAGATACGCAGTATTTT,CASSTLAAPTDTQYF
TRBV2,19,TRBJ2-3,-,-,TGTGCCAGCAGTGAAGCGCCACCCGGGTCAGCAGGGTACACAGATACGCAGTATTTT,CASSEAPPGSAGYTDTQYF
TRBV4-1,16,TRBJ1-5,-,-,TGCGCCAGCAGCCTCCTAGAGGGGAAACCTAATCAGCCCCAGCATTTT,CASSLLEGKPNQPQHF
TRBV4-1,17,TRBJ2-7,TRBD2,once,TGCGCCAGCAGCCAAGATCGGGGACTAGCGGGCCTCGGGGAGCAGTACTTC,CASSQDRGLAGLGEQYF
TRBV5-1,12,TRBJ2-7,-,-,TGCGCCAGCAGCTTGGGTGCGGGGGAGCAGTACTTC,CASSLGAGEQYF
TRBV28,13,TRBJ1-2,-,-,TGTGCCAGCCGGAAAGACGTGGGCGGAGGCTACACCTTC,CASRKDVGGGYTF
TRBV6-5,15,TRBJ2-2,-,-,TGTGCCAGCAGAAGGGCGCCCCCGCAAACCGGGGAGCTGTTTTTT,CASRRAPPQTGELFF
TRBV6-5,15,TRBJ1-1,TRBD1,-,TGTGCCAGCACTCGCTCCGGGACAGTGAACACTGAAGCTTTCTTT,CASTRSGTVNTEAFF
TRBV7-3,13,TRBJ2-2,-,-,TGTGCCAGCAGCTTGAACATAAGGGGGGAGCTGTTTTTT,CASSLNIRGELFF
TRBV4-1,17,TRBJ2-3,-,-,TGCGCCAGCAGCCAAGTGGGGGGCGGACGGAGCACAGATACGCAGTATTTT,CASSQVGGGRSTDTQYF
TRBV5-1,16,TRBJ1-1,-,once,TGCGCCAGCAGCTTAAACGGGCAGACGGATCGGAGTGAAGCTTTCTTT,CASSLNGQTDRSEAFF
TRBV19,14,TRBJ2-1,-,-,TGTGCCAGTAGTAGGCAGATGTCCTACAATGAGCAGTTCTTC,CASSRQMSYNEQFF
TRBV11-2,14,TRBJ2-7,-,-,TGTGCCAGCAGCTTAGCGGGCGGGAACTACGAGCAGTACTTC,CASSLAGGNYEQYF
TRBV15,19,TRBJ1-1,TRBD1,-,TGTGCCACCAGCAGAGCCTCAGGTCGGCAGGGGGCCGGGAGCACTGAAGCTTTCTTT,CATSRASGRQGAGSTEAFF
TRBV6-6,14,TRBJ2-7,-,-,TGTGCCAGCACTACCGGGACTCTAGCCTACGAGCAGTACTTC,CASTTGTLAYEQYF
TRBV27,18,TRBJ1-1,TRBD1,-,TGTGCCAGCAGTTTATGGAGGGGACAGGGGGCCTGGAACACTGAAGCTTTCTTT,CASSLWRGQGAWNTEAFF
TRBV6-5,15,TRBJ2-2,-,-,TGTGCCAGCAGCGTGGGCAGCTCGAACACCGGGGAGCTGTTTTTT,CASSVGSSNTGELFF
TRBV19,13,TRBJ1-5,-,-,TGTGCCAGTAGTAAAGACAGCAATCAGCCCCAGCATTTT,CASSKDSNQPQHF
TRBV19,14,TRBJ2-2,-,-,TGTGCCAGTAGTATGATGGCGGGACCCGGGGAGCTGTTTTTT,CASSMMAGPGELFF
TRBV5-6,13,TRBJ2-1,-,-,TGTGCCAGCAGCTTGTTGGGGGGCAATGAGCAGTTCTTC,CASSLLGGNEQFF
TRBV7-2,15,TRBJ2-5,TRBD2,-,TGTGCCAGCAGCTCAGGACTAGCGGACGGGGAGACCCAGTACTTC,CASSSGLADGETQYF
TRBV10-3,15,TRBJ2-7,TRBD1,-,TGTGCCATCAGTGAGCCGGGACAGGGGACCTACGAGCAGTACTTC,CAISEPGQGTYEQYF
TRBV9,15,TRBJ1-4,-,-,TGTGCCAGCAGCGCAACGACAGGCCCCTCGGGAAAACTGTTTTTT,CASSATTGPSGKLFF
TRBV5-1,15,TRBJ2-2,TRBD1,few,TGCGCCAGCAGCTTGACAGGGGGCGCCGGCGGGGAGCTGTTTTTT,CASSLTGGAGGELFF
TRBV19,17,TRBJ2-5,TRBD2,once,TGTGCCAGTAGTAGGGGGGCGGCGGGAGGTCTATTGGAGACCCAGTACTTC,CASSRGAAGGLLETQYF
TRBV19,16,TRBJ2-1,-,-,TGTGCCAGCGGACTGGCGGGTTATCGCTCCTACAATGAGCAGTTCTTC,CASGLAGYRSYNEQFF
TRBV5-1,15,TRBJ2-7,TRBD2,-,TGCGCCAGCAGCTTGAGGAGCGGGAGGGCCGAGGAGCAGTACTTC,CASSLRSGRAEEQYF
TRBV5-1,14,TRBJ1-5,-,-,TGCGCCAGCAGCTTGGAAGATCGAGGTCAGCCCCAGCATTTT,CASSLEDRGQPQHF
TRBV7-8,14,TRBJ2-7,TRBD2,-,TGTGCCAGCAGCTTAAGCGGGGGCGATTACGAGCAGTACTTC,CASSLSGGDYEQYF
TRBV6-5,14,TRBJ2-3,TRBD1,-,TGTGCCAGCAGTAGGGACAGGGAGGCAGATACGCAGTATTTT,CASSRDREADTQYF
TRBV7-9,14,TRBJ2-3,-,-,TGTGCCAGCAGCTTAGATGTTAGCGGAGATACGCAGTATTTT,CASSLDVSGDTQYF
TRBV2,15,TRBJ2-1,TRBD2,-,TGTGCCAGCAGTGTAGGGACTAGCGGATTCAATGAGCAGTTCTTC,CASSVGTSGFNEQFF
TRBV29-1,14,TRBJ1-1,-,-,TGCAGCGGGGGAGGTGGGGTTGTAGGAACTGAAGCTTTCTTT,CSGGGGVVGTEAFF
TRBV6-6,16,TRBJ1-2,TRBD1,-,TGTGCCAGCAGTTACTCGATGGGACAGGGGGACTATGGCTACACCTTC,CASSYSMGQGDYGYTF
TRBV4-1,15,TRBJ2-5,-,-,TGCGCCAGCAGCCCACCGGGATTGCAGCAAGAGACCCAGTACTTC,CASSPPGLQQETQYF
TRBV5-4,15,TRBJ1-1,-,-,TGTGCCAGCAGCTTGGGGGGGGCGGCGAACACTGAAGCTTTCTTT,CASSLGGAANTEAFF
TRBV7-9,13,TRBJ2-7,-,-,TGTGCCAGCAGCTTATTGGGTTCCTACGAGCAGTACTTC,CASSLLGSYEQYF